This note documents a single T cell receptor beta chain sequence. CDR1 is DFQATT, CDR2 SNEGSKA, per germline (reference sequence). The CDR3 has 13 residues. The sample's time point: persistent/refractory GD, antithyroid drugs over 5 years with positive TRAb. The TCR library was made from RNA extracted from PBMCs. These data come from a study of regulatory T cells in long-lasting Graves disease. Construction of TCR beta libraries relied on iRepertoire HTBI primers and on Arm-PCR targeting CDR3 regions. Using its own MiXCR run on the multiplex PCR reads, TCRdb lists one record per CDR3 protein. The sample carries hundreds of thousands of distinct CDR3 sequences, around 21% recorded once.

The rearrangement links TRBV20-1 to TRBJ1-2; 7 bases fit TRBD1. The receptor was isolated from a female donor with Graves disease. The source was peripheral blood mononuclear cells (PBMCs), collected when the disease was refractory, from a patient treated with antithyroid drugs. CDR3 protein: CSQGQAGNYGYTF. The CDR3 DNA reads TGCAGCCAAGGACAGGCCGGTAACTATGGCTACACCTTC.